This TCR beta chain was sequenced during a study of T cell responses to AZD1222 COVID-19 vaccine. V lost 0 bases and J lost 1, with 6 bases in between. This CDR3 is built from 14 residues. CDR1 and CDR2 from the germline V gene are SGHNT and YYREEE (reference sequence). The method was immunoSEQ multiplex PCR; TCRdb's version includes in-frame clones alone and lacks a portion of them. In the table there are 100,000 or so clones, 70% to 90% of which are singletons. The clonotype comes from an adult who received the AZD1222 COVID-19 vaccine. This specimen consisted of peripheral blood, obtained 28 days after the second AZD1222 dose. The V and J genes are TRBV5-4 and TRBJ2-3; D unresolved. CDR3 loop: CASSLGVGTDTQYF. CDR3 in DNA: TGTGCCAGCAGCTTGGGAGTGGGCACAGATACGCAGTATTTT.